This T cell receptor (beta chain) was sequenced for a study of T cell responses to AZD1222 COVID-19 vaccine. Study-wide results and limits: Repertoire sampling happened only post peak T cell response. Regions left unmutated in variants are reportedly the target of nearly half of spike-specific TCRs. It should be noted that donors were predominantly white British and more often female, and clonal diversity was possibly underestimated.

The CDR3 extends over 14 amino acids. With V trimmed by 4 bases and J by 5 bases, 6 bases remained unmatched. From germline, CDR1 is SGHAT and CDR2 FQNNGV. On this clone: Its antigen is still unknown.

TCRdb keeps only in-frame clones here, not all; method: immunoSEQ multiplex PCR. The data contain roughly 100,000 clones, about 85% of them singletons. The sequencing here drew on peripheral blood, taken on day 0 of AZD1222 vaccination. V is TRBV11-2 and J is TRBJ2-5, with 8 bases fitting TRBD1. The clonotype originates from an adult in good health. For the CDR3, the DNA is TGTGCCAGCAGCTCTTGGACAGGGAGGGAGACCCAGTACTTC. It is translated as CASSSWTGRETQYF. Full variable domain (remainder filled in from reference TRBV11-2 and TRBJ2-5): EAGVAQSPRYKIIEKRQSVAFWCNPISGHATLYWYQQILGQGPKLLIQFQNNGVVDDSQLPKDRFSAERLKGVDSTLKIQPAKLEDSAVYLCASSSWTGRETQYFGPGTRLLVL.